Each of the 17 T cell receptor beta chains below was sequenced from the same sample in a study of T-cell reconstitution after alpha-beta-depleted transplantation in children (dated by TCRdb to about 2016). The library was obtained by PCR. Sequenced on an Illumina HiSeq 2500. To normalize quantification of the TCRbeta repertoire, the TCR libraries were built with molecular barcoding that relied on unique molecular identifiers. Starting from the raw public reads, TCRdb applied fastp trimming at Q25, assembled clones with MiXCR and retained in-frame beta chains. Duplicate CDR3 protein sequences are folded into a single record with the most common DNA and genes. For this sample there are around 93,000 distinct CDR3 sequences; 7% to 10% appear just once. The top ten clones comprise approximately 7% of the sample. Material: PBMCs from the stem cell graft donor, obtained from the stem cell graft. Receptors originate from a human donor who donated a stem cell graft to a child with congenital amegakaryocytic thrombocytopenia.

This sequence joins TRBV13 and TRBJ1-6; no definite D call. This CDR3 region has 14 residues. Trimming shortened V by 5 bases and J by 6 bases, and 11 bases separated the two germline ends. CDR1 is PRHDT and CDR2 is FYEKMQ in the germline V gene (reference sequence). The CDR3 DNA is TGTGCCAGCAGCCCCACCAAAGTTAATTCACCCCTCCACTTT. This translates into CASSPTKVNSPLHF.

This clonotype has at least ten counts. The V gene is TRBV20-1, the J gene TRBJ2-1; TRBD1 aligns across 9 bases. Germline-derived CDR1 and CDR2 are DFQATT and SNEGSKA (reference sequence). The CDR3 consists of 15 residues. V shed 3 bases, J shed 3 bases, and the junction held 6 bases outside the gene matches. DNA for the CDR3: TGCAGTGCTAGCCGGACAGGGGAATACTACAATGAGCAGTTCTTC. It encodes CSASRTGEYYNEQFF.

Ten or more counts support this clonotype. This chain joins TRBV10-3 and TRBJ1-1, with D hard to call. V dropped 3 bases and J dropped 1 base, with 12 bases sitting between them. This CDR3 contains 15 residues. Germline V gives CDR1 ENHRY, CDR2 SYGVKD. The CDR3, as DNA: TGTGCCATCAGTGAATTGGGAGAGGAGAACACTGAAGCTTTCTTT. This sequence encodes CAISELGEENTEAFF.

Concerning this clonotype itself: Since a much larger clone is just one base distant, this may be a read error. The chain has TRBV9 and TRBJ1-1, with no clear D. Trimming took 6 bases from V and 1 from J, leaving 7 bases between them. There are 12 residues in the CDR3. Germline V CDR1 and CDR2: SGDLS, YYNGEE. The CDR3 reads CASIVGNTEAFF. CDR3 nucleotide sequence: TGTGCCAGCATCGTGGGGAACACTGAAGCTTTCTTT.

A remark on this clonotype: A single base separates this from a much larger clone, so it may be a read error. The V call is TRBV25-1, the J call TRBJ2-7; D unresolved. The CDR3 runs 13 residues. Deletions cut 7 bases from V and 6 bases from J, with 16 bases between. Germline CDR1 MGHDK, CDR2 SYGVNS. The CDR3 loop reads CASNKSSNGEQYF. The DNA for the CDR3 is TGTGCCAGCAACAAATCGTCGAATGGCGAGCAGTACTTC.

The rearrangement joins TRBV7-9 to TRBJ2-3; D is uncertain. The CDR3 runs to 12 residues. Per germline, CDR1 SEHNR and CDR2 FQNEAQ (reference sequence). V was shortened by 4 bases and J by 7 bases, with 9 bases between the two germline ends. The CDR3 DNA follows: TGTGCCAGCAGCTCCCTGGGGAATACGCAGTATTTT. This encodes CASSSLGNTQYF.

This clonotype was seen repeatedly, ten times or more. CDR3 nucleotide sequence: TGCAGCGGGGGGACTAGCGGGACAGTCGGGGAGCTGTTTTTT. Protein: CSGGTSGTVGELFF. J is TRBJ2-2 and V is TRBV29-1, with TRBD2 identical over 13 bases. The CDR3 consists of 14 residues. Germline CDR1 reads SQVTM; CDR2 reads ANQGSEA. V was clipped by 7 bases and J by 7 bases; unmatched bases: 6.

Comment on this clonotype: Germline and junction disagree at one end, which may indicate a read error. This rearrangement joins TRBV6-1 to TRBJ2-4; 8 nucleotides match TRBD2. This CDR3 contains 15 residues. Germline V gene sequence: CDR1 MNHNS, CDR2 SASEGT. DNA of the CDR3: TGTGCCAGCAGCGAAGCGGGAGTAGGACTCTACATTCAGTACTTC. This encodes CASSEAGVGLYIQYF.

This clonotype showed up many times. The chain's CDR3 is CASSDTGLATYNEQFF. For the CDR3, the DNA is TGCGCCAGCAGCGATACGGGACTAGCGACCTACAATGAGCAGTTCTTC. The chain joins TRBV5-1 to TRBJ2-1; 10 bases line up with TRBD2. Germline V gives CDR1 SGHRS, CDR2 YFSETQ. V lost 4 bases and J lost 2; bases outside the gene matches: 6. This CDR3 has 16 residues. Looking up the rest from reference TRBV5-1 and TRBJ2-1 gives the full variable domain: KAGVTQTPRYLIKTRGQQVTLSCSPISGHRSVSWYQQTPGQGLQFLFEYFSETQRNKGNFPGRFSGRQFSNSRSEMNVSTLELGDSALYLCASSDTGLATYNEQFFGPGTRLTVL.

This clonotype was seen ten or more times. V usage is TRBV29-1 and J usage is TRBJ1-2; 8 bases line up with TRBD1. The CDR3 has 13 amino acids. Germline V lookup: CDR1 SQVTM, CDR2 ANQGSEA. V trimming: 3 bases; J trimming: 6 bases; junction bases outside the gene matches: 6. DNA of the CDR3: TGCAGCGTTGACCCCACGACAGGGGATGGCTACACCTTC. This codes for CSVDPTTGDGYTF.

The chain carries TRBV19 and TRBJ1-2; tentative D call: TRBD1 (5 bases). V was clipped by 7 bases and J by 1 base, with 10 bases between them. The CDR3 runs 13 residues. In germline, CDR1 is LNHDA, CDR2 SQIVND (reference sequence). CDR3 sequence: CASKRGINYGYTF. Here the CDR3 DNA reads TGTGCCAGTAAGAGGGGAATTAACTATGGCTACACCTTC.

This clonotype was detected many times. CDR3 region: CSVDRQGYGYTF. Written as DNA, the CDR3 is TGCAGCGTTGATAGGCAGGGCTATGGCTACACCTTC. The rearrangement uses TRBV29-1 and TRBJ1-2; a weak D match, TRBD1 (5 bases). The V gene's germline CDR1 is SQVTM and CDR2 ANQGSEA. V shed 3 bases and J shed 4 bases, with 9 bases lying between them. The CDR3 sequence is 12 residues long.

This clonotype was detected many times. The V call is TRBV6-5, the J call TRBJ1-1; a weak D match, TRBD1 (5 bases). The CDR3 consists of 16 residues. V lost 6 bases and J lost 1, with 18 bases in between. The germline CDR1 and CDR2 sequences are MNHEY and SVGAGI. CDR3 residues: CASRRSPGAKNTEAFF. The DNA for the CDR3 is TGTGCCAGCAGACGTTCCCCCGGGGCTAAGAACACTGAAGCTTTCTTT.

This clonotype was seen at least ten times. V gene TRBV5-1 combines with J gene TRBJ2-5; D is undetermined. V was pared by 2 bases and J by 0 bases, with 8 bases between. The CDR3 loop spans 14 amino acids. Germline V gene lookup returns CDR1 SGHRS and CDR2 YFSETQ. The CDR3 DNA is TGCGCCAGCAGCTTCTCCTCCCACCAAGAGACCCAGTACTTC. Translating gives CASSFSSHQETQYF.

This clonotype was seen ten or more times. The chain is built from TRBV30 and TRBJ2-1, with 10 nucleotides matching TRBD2. The CDR3 is made up of 16 amino acids. V shed 4 bases, J shed 4 bases, and the junction held 10 bases outside the gene matches. Germline values: CDR1 GTSNPN, CDR2 SVGIG (reference sequence). CDR3 bases: TGTGCCTGGAATCTAGCGGGGGCGGGACCGTACAATGAGCAGTTCTTC. It encodes CAWNLAGAGPYNEQFF. Complete variable domain (other parts from reference TRBV30 and TRBJ2-1): SQTIHQWPATLVQPVGSPLSLECTVEGTSNPNLYWYRQAAGRGLQLLFYSVGIGQISSEVPQNLSASRPQDRQFILSSKKLLLSDSGFYLCAWNLAGAGPYNEQFFGPGTRLTVL.

This rearrangement joins TRBV11-2 to TRBJ2-1; D call uncertain. The germline gives CDR1 SGHAT, CDR2 FQNNGV. The CDR3 runs 13 residues. V was cut by 3 bases and J by 2 bases, with 5 bases left in between. CDR3 sequence reads: CASSFQPYNEQFF. CDR3 bases: TGTGCCAGCAGCTTCCAGCCCTACAATGAGCAGTTCTTC.

This clonotype was found many times. The V and J genes are TRBV14 and TRBJ2-1; D remains ambiguous. The ends were cut back, 1 base at V and 2 bases at J, with 9 bases in the middle. Looked up from germline, CDR1 is SGHDN and CDR2 is FVKESK. CDR3 size: 15 residues. The CDR3 is CASSQGIGTYNEQFF. CDR3 DNA sequence: TGTGCCAGCAGCCAAGGCATAGGCACCTACAATGAGCAGTTCTTC. The full variable domain, in which reference TRBV14 and TRBJ2-1 provide the parts outside the CDR3, is EAGVTQFPSHSVIEKGQTVTLRCDPISGHDNLYWYRRVMGKEIKFLLHFVKESKQDESGMPNNRFLAERTGGTYSTLKVQPAELEDSGVYFCASSQGIGTYNEQFFGPGTRLTVL.